These 28 T cell receptor beta chains originate from one sample sequenced in a study of CD8+ T cells in alopecia areata. Sequencing templates came from extracted RNA that was reverse transcribed into cDNA. Using immunoSEQ multiplex PCR, the repertoire was profiled, and TCRdb retains in-frame clones only, with some absent. This sample carries fewer than 90,000 clones, roughly half of them seen once, and the ten largest clones take 5.5% to 6%. The sample comprised NKG2D-high CD8+ T cells sorted from blood. The receptors come from a human donor with alopecia areata.

V is TRBV15 and J is TRBJ2-7; no firm D call. Germline CDR1 LNHNV, CDR2 YYDKDF (reference sequence). The CDR3 is 13 residues long. V shed 5 bases and J shed 5 bases, with 13 bases lying between them. As DNA, the CDR3 is TGTGCCACCAGCCCAGGACGAGCTAACGAGCAGTACTTC. Its translation is CATSPGRANEQYF.

This chain uses TRBV7-9 with TRBJ2-5; weak D call: TRBD2 (6 bases). Germline CDR1 and CDR2: SEHNR and FQNEAQ (reference sequence). The CDR3 totals 14 residues. V lost 4 bases and J lost 5, with 14 bases in between. In DNA form, the CDR3 reads TGTGCCAGCAGCTCCCGGGACTGGGGGGAGACCCAGTACTTC. It codes for CASSSRDWGETQYF.

The chain uses TRBV7-9 and TRBJ1-1; TRBD1 agrees at 7 bases. Germline V gene data show CDR1 as SEHNR and CDR2 as FQNEAQ (reference sequence). The CDR3 runs 15 residues. V lost 1 base to trimming and J lost 1 base; unmatched junction nucleotides: 3. CDR3 protein: CASSLGTGSNTEAFF. The CDR3 bases are TGTGCCAGCAGCTTAGGGACAGGATCGAACACTGAAGCTTTCTTT. The variable domain in full, with the rest retrieved from reference TRBV7-9 and TRBJ1-1, is DTGVSQNPRHKITKRGQNVTFRCDPISEHNRLYWYRQTLGQGPEFLTYFQNEAQLEKSRLLSDRFSAERPKGSFSTLEIQRTEQGDSAMYLCASSLGTGSNTEAFFGQGTRLTVV.

This clone was detected once. A read error may produce the germline difference seen at one junction end. The rearrangement joins TRBV29-1 to TRBJ2-1; no clear D. Germline V CDR1 and CDR2: SQVTM, ANQGSEA. The CDR3 has 15 residues. The CDR3 is CNVEDSRMADNEQFF. The CDR3 DNA reads TGCAACGTTGAAGATAGTAGGATGGCAGACAATGAGCAGTTCTTC.

By frequency in the sample, this clone is large. The rearrangement links TRBV7-2 to TRBJ2-7; 8 positions agree with TRBD1. This CDR3 region has 13 residues. Germline V CDR1 and CDR2: SGHTA, FQGNSA. V was clipped by 3 bases and J by 7 bases; unmatched bases: 5. CDR3 in amino acids: CASSLGQALEQYF. The CDR3, as DNA: TGTGCCAGCAGCTTGGGACAGGCGTTGGAGCAGTACTTC.

The chain joins TRBV5-6 to TRBJ2-1; D not certain. The CDR3 runs 13 residues. Trimming took off 4 bases at V and 7 bases at J, with 12 bases between the two ends. CDR1 and CDR2 from the germline V gene are SGHDT and YYEEEE. CDR3 coding DNA: TGTGCCAGCAGCCAGGTCGGGTTAAATGAGCAGTTCTTC. It translates to CASSQVGLNEQFF.

CDR3 nucleotides: TGTGCCAGCAGTGAGGCCGGAGGGGCCTCAGAGACCCAGTACTTC. Its protein is CASSEAGGASETQYF. The rearrangement joins TRBV2 to TRBJ2-5; D is possibly TRBD2 (6 bases). The germline V gene encodes CDR1 SNHLY and CDR2 FYNNEI. The V end lost 3 bases, the J end lost 4 bases, and 15 bases lay between the germline ends. The CDR3 runs to 15 residues.

This chain links TRBV7-9 with TRBJ1-6; the D is unclear. CDR3 length: 12 residues. V was pared by 1 base and J by 11 bases, with 6 bases between. Germline CDR1 and CDR2: SEHNR and FQNEAQ (reference sequence). CDR3: CASSLEVAPLHF. The CDR3 region has the DNA TGTGCCAGCAGCTTAGAGGTTGCACCCCTCCACTTT.

The genes are TRBV28 and TRBJ1-4, with a weak D call TRBD1 (5 bases). V lost 4 bases, J lost 3 bases, and 9 bases lay in between. This CDR3 contains 14 residues. Germline CDR1 reads MDHEN; CDR2 reads SYDVKM. CDR3: CASSSGTANEKLFF. The CDR3 coding sequence is TGTGCCAGCAGTTCCGGGACGGCTAATGAAAAACTGTTTTTT.

This clone was detected once. The J gene is TRBJ1-1, the V gene TRBV27; D possibly corresponds to TRBD1 (6 bases). The V end was cut by 11 bases, the J end by 3 bases, with 13 bases between. The CDR3 contains 12 residues. Germline V gene data show CDR1 as MNHEY and CDR2 as SMNVEV (reference sequence). The chain's CDR3 is CAVQGWDTEAFF. In DNA, the CDR3 is TGTGCCGTACAGGGCTGGGACACTGAAGCTTTCTTT.

This clone was seen a few times. This chain connects TRBV19 to TRBJ2-1; perhaps TRBD1 as D (6 bases). Looked up from germline, CDR1 is LNHDA and CDR2 is SQIVND (reference sequence). This CDR3 contains 13 residues. Trimming removed 8 bases at V and 4 bases at J, with 12 bases between. The CDR3, as DNA: TGTGCCAGTCGACAGGTGGCTTACAATGAGCAGTTCTTC. Its translation: CASRQVAYNEQFF. The full variable domain, rest sourced from reference TRBV19 and TRBJ2-1, is DGGITQSPKYLFRKEGQNVTLSCEQNLNHDAMYWYRQDPGQGLRLIYYSQIVNDFQKGDIAEGYSVSREKKESFPLTVTSAQKNPTAFYLCASRQVAYNEQFFGPGTRLTVL.

In its sample, this clone was seen a few times. This chain uses TRBV4-3 with TRBJ2-5, with D possibly matching TRBD2 (5 bases). V shed 1 base and J shed 3 bases, with 15 bases lying between them. The germline V gene has CDR1 LGHNA and CDR2 YSLEER. The CDR3 spans 16 residues. The DNA of the CDR3 is TGCGCCAGCAGCCAAGGATGGGGAGCCGGGGAAGAGACCCAGTACTTC. It encodes CASSQGWGAGEETQYF.

This chain connects TRBV4-3 to TRBJ1-1; possibly TRBD1 for D (5 bases). Germline V CDR1 and CDR2: LGHNA, YSLEER. V shed 1 base and J shed 4 bases, with 10 bases lying between them. This CDR3 has 14 amino acids. The DNA for the CDR3 is TGCGCCAGCAGCCAAGCGGGAGGGACCACTGAAGCTTTCTTT. This codes for CASSQAGGTTEAFF.

The rearrangement joins TRBV5-1 to TRBJ1-6, with a possible D match to TRBD1 (5 bases). V was shortened by 0 bases and J by 7 bases, with 11 bases between the two germline ends. The CDR3 is 15 residues long. Germline V CDR1 and CDR2: SGHRS, YFSETQ. The CDR3 protein is CASSLVGVVNSPLHF. CDR3 nucleotide sequence: TGCGCCAGCAGCTTGGTAGGGGTTGTCAATTCACCCCTCCACTTT.

This clone came up a few times. The junction and the germline gene differ at one end; a read error may be behind it. The chain carries TRBV29-1 and TRBJ2-7, with D possibly TRBD2 on 5 matching bases. The CDR3 contains 11 residues. Germline loops: CDR1 SQVTM, CDR2 ANQGSEA. Written as DNA, the CDR3 is TGCAGCTTTGAGGAGGACTACGAGCAGTACTTC. Its protein product is CSFEEDYEQYF.

The chain carries TRBV4-3 and TRBJ2-1; 8 positions agree with TRBD1. J was trimmed by 7 bases and V by 1 base; bases with no gene match: 6. Germline-derived CDR1 and CDR2 are LGHNA and YSLEER. This CDR3 has 15 amino acids. CDR3 in amino acids: CASSQAAGGLNEQFF. DNA for the CDR3: TGCGCCAGCAGCCAAGCGGCAGGGGGCCTAAATGAGCAGTTCTTC.

The J gene is TRBJ2-1, the V gene TRBV6-6; unclear D gene. The germline gives CDR1 MNHNY, CDR2 SVGAGI (reference sequence). Trimming removed 4 bases at V and 1 base at J, with 5 bases between. This CDR3 has 13 amino acids. CDR3 amino acids: CASSSESYNEQFF. The CDR3 DNA follows: TGTGCCAGCAGTTCGGAGTCCTACAATGAGCAGTTCTTC.

The DNA of the CDR3 is TGCAGCGCCTTAGGTGGCAGTCTATACGAGCAGTACTTC. The encoded protein is CSALGGSLYEQYF. The chain joins TRBV29-1 to TRBJ2-7; no clear D. V lost 7 bases and J 4 bases, leaving 17 bases between the germline ends. Germline loops: CDR1 SQVTM, CDR2 ANQGSEA. There are 13 residues in the CDR3.

V usage is TRBV6-5 and J usage is TRBJ1-2; TRBD1 aligns across 7 bases. The CDR3 consists of 14 residues. J lost 7 bases, V lost 4 bases, and 9 bases had no gene match. Germline lookup yields CDR1 MNHEY and CDR2 SVGAGI. CDR3 DNA sequence: TGTGCCAGCAGTTCCGGGACAGCGGGGGGTGGCTACACCTTC. Amino acid sequence: CASSSGTAGGGYTF.

V is TRBV7-9 and J is TRBJ2-1; D gene unclear. V gave up 7 bases and J gave up 5 bases, with 12 bases separating them. This CDR3 comprises 13 residues. The germline V gene encodes CDR1 SEHNR and CDR2 FQNEAQ (reference sequence). CDR3 sequence reads: CASIETGNNEQFF. CDR3 nucleotide sequence: TGTGCCAGCATCGAGACTGGAAACAATGAGCAGTTCTTC.

This chain links TRBV29-1 with TRBJ2-2; the D call may be TRBD1 or TRBD2 (6 bases each). CDR3 size: 14 residues. Germline CDR1 SQVTM, CDR2 ANQGSEA. V lost 4 bases and J lost 4, with 13 bases in between. The CDR3 loop is CSVGGGGGTGELFF. In nucleotides, the CDR3 is TGCAGCGTTGGCGGAGGAGGGGGCACCGGGGAGCTGTTTTTT.

V gene TRBV28 combines with J gene TRBJ1-2; maybe TRBD1 (6 bases). CDR1 is MDHEN, CDR2 SYDVKM, per germline. This CDR3 comprises 15 residues. V gave up 3 bases and J gave up 4 bases, with 15 bases separating them. As DNA, the CDR3 is TGTGCCAGCAGTTTCTCGGGGGGCCGTTTCTATGGCTACACCTTC. Translated, it gives CASSFSGGRFYGYTF.

The chain employs TRBV20-1 and TRBJ2-5; D gene uncertain. Trimming left V 4 bases short and J 7 bases short, with 10 bases between. The CDR3 covers 11 residues. Looked up from germline, CDR1 is DFQATT and CDR2 is SNEGSKA (reference sequence). The CDR3 bases are TGCAGTGCTAATGAGGCCGGGACCCAGTACTTC. Amino acid sequence: CSANEAGTQYF.

The genes are TRBV28 and TRBJ2-2; D unclear. CDR1 is MDHEN and CDR2 is SYDVKM in the germline V gene. V lost 5 bases and J lost 6, with 4 bases in between. The CDR3 extends over 11 amino acids. Here the CDR3 reads CASSLAGELFF. The CDR3 nucleotides read TGTGCCAGCAGTCTAGCCGGGGAGCTGTTTTTT.

The chain has TRBV7-9 and TRBJ2-7; D uncertain. The V end lost 1 base, the J end lost 2 bases, and 6 bases lay between the germline ends. The CDR3 spans 13 residues. Germline CDR1 reads SEHNR; CDR2 reads FQNEAQ (reference sequence). CDR3 in amino acids: CASSLDSTYEQYF. Written as DNA, the CDR3 is TGTGCCAGCAGCTTAGACAGCACCTACGAGCAGTACTTC.

This chain's CDR3 is CSASMGYEQFF. CDR3 nucleotide sequence: TGCAGTGCTAGTATGGGGTACGAGCAGTTCTTC. The J gene is TRBJ2-1, the V gene TRBV20-1; D call uncertain. This CDR3 has 11 residues. V was shortened by 3 bases and J by 10 bases, with 10 bases between the two germline ends. Per germline, CDR1 DFQATT and CDR2 SNEGSKA (reference sequence).

V gene TRBV2 combines with J gene TRBJ2-1, with 10 bases matching TRBD2. Trimming at V came to 1 base and at J to 3 bases, leaving 0 bases not matched to a gene. This CDR3 is 15 amino acids long. Germline V lookup: CDR1 SNHLY, CDR2 FYNNEI. CDR3 sequence: CASSEGTSGYNEQFF. The CDR3 DNA reads TGTGCCAGCAGTGAAGGGACTAGCGGCTACAATGAGCAGTTCTTC. Full variable domain (remainder filled in from reference TRBV2 and TRBJ2-1): EPEVTQTPSHQVTQMGQEVILRCVPISNHLYFYWYRQILGQKVEFLVSFYNNEISEKSEIFDDQFSVERPDGSNFTLKIRSTKLEDSAMYFCASSEGTSGYNEQFFGPGTRLTVL.

A few counts support this clone. V is TRBV27 and J is TRBJ2-2; D is ambiguous. Between the trimmed V and J ends, which lost 4 bases and 8 bases, there was a span of 5 bases. There are 11 residues in the CDR3. Germline V gene lookup returns CDR1 MNHEY and CDR2 SMNVEV (reference sequence). CDR3 region: CASSSFGELFF. In DNA form, the CDR3 reads TGTGCCAGCAGTTCGTTTGGGGAGCTGTTTTTT.